Sequencing of this T cell receptor (beta chain) was carried out in a study of cytomegalovirus exposure and HLA in healthy donors. PCR employed 60 Vbeta and 13 Jbeta primers. Clones were sequenced by immunoSEQ multiplex PCR, and TCRdb holds only the in-frame ones, with some missing. The sample gives a few hundred thousand clones, roughly 91% of which show up once; about 1.7% is in the top ten. Looked up from germline, CDR1 is SNHLY and CDR2 is FYNNEI. V lost 4 bases and J lost 2, with 8 bases in between. CDR3 length: 13 residues. Findings and limits, study-wide: Researchers reported that a few CMV-associated chains were confirmed in vitro as CMV antigen-specific. Researchers catalogued 164 TCR beta chains as cytomegalovirus-associated. Reported performance of the classifier showed diagnosis of cytomegalovirus status with high specificity and sensitivity.

Of note for this clone: Its specificity is unknown.

Sequenced material: PBMCs. The sequence came from a girl aged 2-10 years in good health and CMV-seronegative. The J gene is TRBJ1-1, the V gene TRBV2; D perhaps matches TRBD1 (6 bases). CDR3 nucleotides: TGTGCCAGCAGTGGGGGACACAACACTGAAGCTTTCTTT. Its protein product is CASSGGHNTEAFF.